These 15 T cell receptor beta chains share one sample of origin, sequenced in a study of blood T cell repertoires in COVID-19. Clones were sequenced by immunoSEQ multiplex PCR, and TCRdb holds only the in-frame ones, with some missing. The sample consists of about 440,000 clones, about 89% of them appearing once. Sequencing was performed on peripheral blood. These receptors originate from a woman in her 30s with acute or convalescent COVID-19.

This chain connects TRBV6-5 to TRBJ1-4, with TRBD1 matching over 7 bases. The CDR3 has 14 residues. In germline, CDR1 is MNHEY, CDR2 SVGAGI. V lost 6 bases to trimming and J lost 8 bases; unmatched junction nucleotides: 9. CDR3: CASSRTGGGEKLFF. The CDR3 DNA follows: TGTGCCAGCAGCAGGACAGGCGGCGGGGAAAAACTGTTTTTT.

The chain couples TRBV3-1 (or the pseudogene TRBV3-2) to TRBJ1-1; 7 bases agree with TRBD1. This CDR3 contains 12 residues. CDR1 LGHDT and CDR2 YNNKEL come from the germline V gene (reference sequence). Trimming cost V 4 bases and J 4 bases; bases outside gene matches: 0. The chain's CDR3 is CASSPGGTEAFF. The DNA of the CDR3 is TGTGCCAGCAGCCCAGGGGGCACTGAAGCTTTCTTT.

The chain is built from TRBV30 and TRBJ2-3; tentatively, D is TRBD2 (5 bases). CDR1 and CDR2 from the germline V gene are GTSNPN and SVGIG (reference sequence). This CDR3 has 15 residues. Deletions cut 3 bases from V and 2 bases from J, with 15 bases between. The CDR3 DNA is TGTGCCTGGAGGGAGACGGGAACACCCACAGATACGCAGTATTTT. This codes for CAWRETGTPTDTQYF.

The chain couples TRBV2 to TRBJ1-2; D call uncertain. V was cut by 6 bases and J by 1 base, with 18 bases left in between. Germline-derived CDR1 and CDR2 are SNHLY and FYNNEI. The CDR3 is made up of 16 amino acids. CDR3 bases: TGTGCCAGCAGGGGAGTAGGAGGCCAACTTAACTATGGCTACACCTTC. Residues: CASRGVGGQLNYGYTF.

The J gene is TRBJ2-6, the V gene TRBV2, with D hard to call. The CDR3 sequence is 16 residues long. With 0 bases removed from V and 5 bases from J, the gap between germline ends came to 11 bases. Germline lookup yields CDR1 SNHLY and CDR2 FYNNEI. CDR3 bases: TGTGCCAGCAGTGAAGCGAAGGCACTACGGGCCAACGTCCTGACTTTC. Protein sequence: CASSEAKALRANVLTF.

The J gene is TRBJ1-2, the V gene TRBV19; a possible D gene is TRBD1 (6 bases). Between the trimmed V and J ends, which lost 7 bases and 7 bases, there was a span of 22 bases. Germline CDR1 LNHDA, CDR2 SQIVND (reference sequence). The CDR3 has 15 amino acids. CDR3 nucleotide sequence: TGTGCCAGTACTACTCCGGGACACGGAACCCGTGGCTACACCTTC. Amino acid sequence: CASTTPGHGTRGYTF.

The genes are TRBV5-1 and TRBJ1-2, with D possibly being TRBD1 (6 bases). Trimming cost V 1 base and J 8 bases, with 18 bases left between them. This CDR3 spans 15 amino acids. Germline lookup yields CDR1 SGHRS and CDR2 YFSETQ. CDR3 in DNA: TGCGCCAGCAGCTTGTCTAATGGACAGTCCGACGGCTACACCTTC. The encoded protein is CASSLSNGQSDGYTF.

CDR3 protein: CAWSGTQGFDEQYF. CDR3 nucleotides: TGTGCCTGGTCCGGAACTCAGGGTTTCGACGAGCAGTACTTC. This chain links TRBV30 with TRBJ2-7, with D tentatively TRBD1 (5 bases). V lost 5 bases and J 5 bases, leaving 19 bases between the germline ends. The CDR3 contains 14 residues. Germline CDR1 GTSNPN, CDR2 SVGIG (reference sequence). Drawing the rest from reference TRBV30 and TRBJ2-7, the complete variable domain is SQTIHQWPATLVQPVGSPLSLECTVEGTSNPNLYWYRQAAGRGLQLLFYSVGIGQISSEVPQNLSASRPQDRQFILSSKKLLLSDSGFYLCAWSGTQGFDEQYFGPGTRLTVT.

This chain links TRBV7-3 with TRBJ2-3, with TRBD2 identical over 14 bases. V lost 5 bases, J lost 1 base, and 5 bases stayed unmatched. The CDR3 is made up of 17 amino acids. CDR1 SGHTA and CDR2 FQGTGA come from the germline V gene. For the CDR3, the DNA is TGTGCCAGCAGCCTCACGGGACTAGCGGGGGGCACAGATACGCAGTATTTT. Encoded protein: CASSLTGLAGGTDTQYF.

The V call is TRBV7-3, the J call TRBJ2-7; tentative D call: TRBD2 (6 bases). Deletions cut 5 bases from V and 5 bases from J, with 13 bases between. The CDR3 totals 13 residues. Germline CDR1 SGHTA, CDR2 FQGTGA. As DNA, the CDR3 is TGTGCCAGCAGCGTTACTAGCAGCCACGAGCAGTACTTC. Protein sequence: CASSVTSSHEQYF.

The chain recombines TRBV28 with TRBJ2-7; 8 nucleotides line up with TRBD1. The CDR3 spans 16 residues. The trim removed 3 bases at V and 0 bases at J, leaving 7 bases unmatched. Germline-derived CDR1 and CDR2 are MDHEN and SYDVKM. The chain's CDR3 is CASSLGDRSFSYEQYF. The CDR3 region has the DNA TGTGCCAGCAGTTTGGGGGACAGGAGCTTCTCCTACGAGCAGTACTTC.

The CDR3 spells CASSAPPGRQKELFF. DNA for the CDR3: TGTGCCAGCAGTGCCCCCCCCGGGAGGCAGAAGGAGCTGTTTTTT. The chain recombines TRBV28 with TRBJ2-2; 7 bases agree with TRBD2. With 5 bases clipped from V and 10 bases from J, the junction kept 13 bases outside the gene matches. This CDR3 spans 15 amino acids. The germline V gene encodes CDR1 MDHEN and CDR2 SYDVKM.

The V and J genes are TRBV19 and TRBJ1-2; D gene unclear. The CDR3 extends over 12 amino acids. Trimming pared 5 bases from V and 2 bases from J, leaving 6 bases between. Germline CDR1 and CDR2: LNHDA and SQIVND (reference sequence). This CDR3 reads CASSDGNYGYTF. The CDR3 nucleotides are TGTGCCAGTAGTGACGGGAACTATGGCTACACCTTC.

The V and J genes are TRBV7-3 and TRBJ2-5; D gene uncertain. The germline V gene has CDR1 SGHTA and CDR2 FQGTGA. Trimming cost V 2 bases and J 2 bases, with 6 bases left between them. The CDR3 sequence is 13 residues long. In nucleotides, the CDR3 is TGTGCCAGCAGCTTACACAGACAAGAGACCCAGTACTTC. Translated: CASSLHRQETQYF.

This chain joins TRBV5-1 and TRBJ2-1, with 8 bases matching TRBD2. The CDR3 runs to 14 residues. The V segment lost 3 bases and the J segment 5 bases; nucleotides outside the gene matches: 4. The germline gives CDR1 SGHRS, CDR2 YFSETQ. The CDR3 DNA reads TGCGCCAGCAGCTCCGGGACTAGAAACAATGAGCAGTTCTTC. It translates to CASSSGTRNNEQFF.